This TCR beta chain was observed in a study of Ad26.COV2.S vaccination and SARS-CoV-2 variants. The wider study: It was the COV1001 Ad26.COV2.S trial arm that included the donor.

The treatment is: about 20 received Ad26.COV2.S at low or high dose, single or two shots; several received placebo; per-sample allocation not given. Day 63 after the first vaccine or placebo injection was the time point for sampling. Donation was by an adult aged 18-55 years who was in Boston. Germline loops: CDR1 GTSNPN, CDR2 SVGIG (reference sequence). Trimming shortened V by 2 bases and J by 0 bases, and 17 bases separated the two germline ends. The length of the CDR3 is 17 residues. General observations from the study: Overall T cell responses may have been underestimated by the analyses of TCR breadth and depth.

As to this clone: What it binds is unknown.

Sequencing used immunoSEQ multiplex PCR; TCRdb keeps in-frame clones, though not all of them. The sample lists roughly 500,000 clones, 89% seen once, with around 2.5% in the top ten. The sequencing used peripheral blood, collected in a trial of Ad26.COV2.S vaccine versus placebo. The genes are TRBV30 and TRBJ1-3, with D unclear. This receptor was identified in a person between 18 and 65 years old who received the Ad26.COV2.S COVID-19 vaccine or a placebo. The CDR3 nucleotides are TGTGCCTGGAGTCCCTGGGGTGGATTTTTCTCTGGAAACACCATATATTTT. As protein: CAWSPWGGFFSGNTIYF.